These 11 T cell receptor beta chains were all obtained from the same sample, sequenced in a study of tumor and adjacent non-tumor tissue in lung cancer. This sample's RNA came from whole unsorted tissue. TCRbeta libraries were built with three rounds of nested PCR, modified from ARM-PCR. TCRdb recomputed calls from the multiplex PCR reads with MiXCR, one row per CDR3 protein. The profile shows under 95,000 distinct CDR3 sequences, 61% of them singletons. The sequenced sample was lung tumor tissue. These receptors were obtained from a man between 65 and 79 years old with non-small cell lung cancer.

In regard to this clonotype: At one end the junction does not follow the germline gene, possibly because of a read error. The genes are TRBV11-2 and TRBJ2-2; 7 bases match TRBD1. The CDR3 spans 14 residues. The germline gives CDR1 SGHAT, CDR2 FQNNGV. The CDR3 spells CASYTGVGFGELFF. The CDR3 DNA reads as TGTGCCAGCTATACAGGGGTTGGATTCGGGGAGCTATTTTTT.

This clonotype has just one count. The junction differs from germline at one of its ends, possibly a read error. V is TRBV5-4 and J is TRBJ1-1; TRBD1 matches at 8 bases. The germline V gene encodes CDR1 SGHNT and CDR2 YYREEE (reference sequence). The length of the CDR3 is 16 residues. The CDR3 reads CASSLGAGGPRTETFF. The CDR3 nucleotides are TGTGCCAGCAGCTTGGGGGCAGGGGGCCCACGAACTGAAACTTTCTTT.

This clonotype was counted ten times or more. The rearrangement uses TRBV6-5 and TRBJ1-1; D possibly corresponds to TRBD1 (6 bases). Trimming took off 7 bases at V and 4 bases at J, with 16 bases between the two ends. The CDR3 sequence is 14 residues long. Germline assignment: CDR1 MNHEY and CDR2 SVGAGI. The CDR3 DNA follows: TGTGCCAGCATTTTAGGGGGGGGGGGCACTGAAGCTTTCTTT. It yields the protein CASILGGGGTEAFF.

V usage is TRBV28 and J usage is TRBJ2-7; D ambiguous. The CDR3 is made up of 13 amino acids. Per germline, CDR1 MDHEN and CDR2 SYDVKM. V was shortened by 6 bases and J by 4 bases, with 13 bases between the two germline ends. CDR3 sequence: CASRAVGPYEQYF. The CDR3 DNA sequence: TGTGCCAGCAGAGCCGTAGGGCCTTACGAGCAGTACTTC.

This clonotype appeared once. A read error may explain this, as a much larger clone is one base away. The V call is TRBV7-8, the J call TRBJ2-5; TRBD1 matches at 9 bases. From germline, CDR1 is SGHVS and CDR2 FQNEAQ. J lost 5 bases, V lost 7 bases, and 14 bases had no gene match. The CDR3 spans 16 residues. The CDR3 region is CASTSPGTGCRETQYF. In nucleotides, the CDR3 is TGTGCCAGCACCTCCCCCGGGACAGGGTGCAGGGAGACCCAGTACTTC.

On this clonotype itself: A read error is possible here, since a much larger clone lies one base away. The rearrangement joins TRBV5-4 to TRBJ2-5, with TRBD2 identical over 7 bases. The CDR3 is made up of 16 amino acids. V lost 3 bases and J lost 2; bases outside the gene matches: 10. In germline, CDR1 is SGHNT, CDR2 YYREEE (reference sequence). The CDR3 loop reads CASSSNSQGGQETQYF. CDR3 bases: TGTGCCAGCAGCTCAAATTCCCAGGGAGGGCAAGAGACCCAGTACTTC.

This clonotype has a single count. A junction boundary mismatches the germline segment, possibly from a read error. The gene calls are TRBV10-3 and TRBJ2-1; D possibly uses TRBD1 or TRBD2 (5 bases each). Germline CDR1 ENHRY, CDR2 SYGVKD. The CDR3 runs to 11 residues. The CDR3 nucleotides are TGTCCCATCAGTGTGGGGGATGAGCAGTTCTTC. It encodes CPISVGDEQFF.

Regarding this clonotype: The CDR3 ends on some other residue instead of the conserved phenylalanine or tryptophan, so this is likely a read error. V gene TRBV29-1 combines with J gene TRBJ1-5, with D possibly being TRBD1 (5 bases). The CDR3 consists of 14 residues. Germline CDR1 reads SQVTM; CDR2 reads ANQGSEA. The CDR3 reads CSVVFGGSNQPQHL. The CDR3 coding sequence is TGCAGCGTTGTTTTCGGGGGTAGCAATCAACCCCAGCATTTA.

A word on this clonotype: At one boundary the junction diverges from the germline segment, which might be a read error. CDR3 loop: CASSQDRVAGFYKQYF. DNA of the CDR3: TGTGCCAGCAGCCAAGATCGGGTAGCGGGCTTCTACAAGCAGTACTTC. The V call is TRBV4-1, the J call TRBJ2-7; TRBD2 agrees at 7 bases. CDR1 MGHRA and CDR2 YSYEKL come from the germline V gene. This CDR3 is built from 16 residues.

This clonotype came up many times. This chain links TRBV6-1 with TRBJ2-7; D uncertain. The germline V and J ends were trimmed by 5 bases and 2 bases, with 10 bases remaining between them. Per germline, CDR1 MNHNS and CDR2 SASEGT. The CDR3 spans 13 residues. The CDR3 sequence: CASSHVGAYEQYF. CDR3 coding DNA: TGTGCCAGCAGTCATGTTGGGGCCTACGAGCAGTACTTC.

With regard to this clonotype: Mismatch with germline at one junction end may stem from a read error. This CDR3 reads CSVAVGIGDTQYF. The CDR3 DNA reads as TGTAGCGTTGCGGTCGGGATTGGAGATACGCAGTATTTT. The chain recombines TRBV29-1 with TRBJ2-3, with a possible D match to TRBD2 (5 bases). The germline CDR1 and CDR2 sequences are SQVTM and ANQGSEA. The CDR3 contains 13 residues.